A single sample is the source of the 13 T cell receptor beta chains below, sequenced in a study of Ad26.COV2.S vaccination and SARS-CoV-2 variants. Generated by immunoSEQ multiplex PCR, the TCRdb table keeps only in-frame clones and is missing some. The sample lists nearly 400,000 clones; over 75% were seen once. Documented treatment: some 20 received Ad26.COV2.S at low or high dose, single or two shots; 5 received placebo; per-sample allocation not given. Specimen acquisition occurred on day 63 following the initial vaccine or placebo injection. Source: peripheral blood, taken in a trial of Ad26.COV2.S vaccine versus placebo. The receptors shown here come from a person between 18 and 65 years old who received the Ad26.COV2.S COVID-19 vaccine or a placebo.

DNA for the CDR3: TGTGCCAGCAGCTTGGGGCGGGTCTACAATGAGCAGTTCTTC. Translated, it gives CASSLGRVYNEQFF. The rearrangement joins TRBV5-4 to TRBJ2-1, with TRBD2 as a possible D gene (5 bases). Germline values: CDR1 SGHNT, CDR2 YYREEE (reference sequence). V was cut by 0 bases and J by 3 bases, with 7 bases left in between. The CDR3 runs 14 residues.

The V gene is TRBV5-4, the J gene TRBJ2-4, with 15 positions matching TRBD2. The CDR3 is 18 residues long. Trimming at V came to 4 bases and at J to 3 bases, leaving 8 bases not matched to a gene. CDR1 is SGHNT, CDR2 YYREEE, per germline (reference sequence). The CDR3 spells CASSRRTSGRAVKNIQYF. In nucleotides, the CDR3 is TGTGCCAGCAGCCGTCGGACTAGCGGGAGGGCCGTCAAAAACATTCAGTACTTC.

This chain connects TRBV12-3 or TRBV12-4 to TRBJ2-3; unclear D gene. The V end lost 2 bases, the J end lost 4 bases, and 4 bases lay between the germline ends. The CDR3 runs 12 residues. As DNA, the CDR3 is TGTGCCAGCAGTTTACCCCCAGATACGCAGTATTTT. Protein product: CASSLPPDTQYF.

This rearrangement joins TRBV7-3 to TRBJ1-1; the D is unclear. V lost 1 base to trimming and J lost 3 bases, with 12 bases between them. CDR3 length equals 15 residues. Per the germline V gene, CDR1 is SGHTA and CDR2 is FQGTGA. The CDR3 protein is CASSLNGRKDTEAFF. In nucleotides, the CDR3 is TGTGCCAGCAGCTTAAACGGCAGGAAGGACACTGAAGCTTTCTTT. Together with reference TRBV7-3 and TRBJ1-1, the CDR3 gives the full variable domain: GAGVSQTPSNKVTEKGKYVELRCDPISGHTALYWYRQSLGQGPEFLIYFQGTGAADDSGLPNDRFFAVRPEGSVSTLKIQRTERGDSAVYLCASSLNGRKDTEAFFGQGTRLTVV.

The chain carries TRBV29-1 and TRBJ2-5; D is tentatively TRBD1 or TRBD2 (5 bases each). Trimming took 6 bases from V and 2 from J, leaving 10 bases between them. This CDR3 spans 12 amino acids. The germline gives CDR1 SQVTM, CDR2 ANQGSEA. CDR3 coding DNA: TGCAGCGTAGGGGACGGGCAAGAGACCCAGTACTTC. This codes for CSVGDGQETQYF.

The chain employs TRBV19 and TRBJ1-5; D may be TRBD1 (5 bases). Trimming pared 6 bases from V and 1 base from J, leaving 13 bases between. The CDR3 loop spans 15 amino acids. The germline V gene encodes CDR1 LNHDA and CDR2 SQIVND (reference sequence). CDR3 DNA: TGTGCCAGTAGCCCCGGGACTGCAAGCAATCAGCCCCAGCATTTT. Its translation is CASSPGTASNQPQHF.

There are a few counts of this clone. The chain has TRBV5-6 and TRBJ1-6; TRBD1 aligns across 9 bases. Per germline, CDR1 SGHDT and CDR2 YYEEEE. V gave up 3 bases and J gave up 6 bases; unmatched junction bases: 1. The CDR3 is made up of 14 amino acids. CDR3 residues: CASSWGQGNSPLHF. CDR3 sequence (DNA): TGTGCCAGCAGCTGGGGACAGGGTAATTCACCCCTCCACTTT. The whole variable domain, remainder taken from reference TRBV5-6 and TRBJ1-6, is DAGVTQSPTHLIKTRGQQVTLRCSPKSGHDTVSWYQQALGQGPQFIFQYYEEEERQRGNFPDRFSGHQFPNYSSELNVNALLLGDSALYLCASSWGQGNSPLHFGNGTRLTVT.

The genes are TRBV13 and TRBJ1-6, with TRBD1 identical over 9 bases. Germline-derived CDR1 and CDR2 are PRHDT and FYEKMQ (reference sequence). This CDR3 has 15 amino acids. V trimming: 4 bases; J trimming: 7 bases; junction bases outside the gene matches: 5. CDR3 residues: CASSSTGGGNSPLHF. DNA of the CDR3: TGTGCCAGCAGCTCAACAGGGGGCGGAAATTCACCCCTCCACTTT.

The chain has TRBV28 and TRBJ2-1; unclear D gene. The CDR3 loop spans 13 amino acids. CDR1 MDHEN and CDR2 SYDVKM come from the germline V gene. With 6 bases removed from V and 7 bases from J, the gap between germline ends came to 13 bases. CDR3 DNA sequence: TGTGCCAGCAGCACGGGCGGAACTAATGAGCAGTTCTTC. Its protein product is CASSTGGTNEQFF.

V is TRBV2 and J is TRBJ2-4; 10 nucleotides align to TRBD2. Trimming took 5 bases from V and 1 from J; bases not matched to a gene: 14. Germline values: CDR1 SNHLY, CDR2 FYNNEI. This CDR3 contains 19 residues. The CDR3 here is CASSFLAGATEGAKNIQYF. CDR3 bases: TGTGCCAGCAGTTTCCTAGCGGGAGCTACGGAGGGGGCCAAAAACATTCAGTACTTC.

V usage is TRBV2 and J usage is TRBJ1-5; TRBD1 matches at 10 bases. The CDR3 is 17 amino acids. Germline loops: CDR1 SNHLY, CDR2 FYNNEI. V lost 4 bases to trimming and J lost 7 bases; unmatched junction nucleotides: 13. The DNA for the CDR3 is TGTGCCAGCAGTGTTACCGGGACAGGGGTCGGGAAACAGCCCCAGCATTTT. Its translation is CASSVTGTGVGKQPQHF. The full variable domain, rest sourced from reference TRBV2 and TRBJ1-5, is EPEVTQTPSHQVTQMGQEVILRCVPISNHLYFYWYRQILGQKVEFLVSFYNNEISEKSEIFDDQFSVERPDGSNFTLKIRSTKLEDSAMYFCASSVTGTGVGKQPQHFGDGTRLSIL.

The chain links TRBV9 to TRBJ1-6, with 7 bases that match TRBD1. CDR3 length: 14 amino acids. Germline V gene sequence: CDR1 SGDLS, CDR2 YYNGEE. V lost 2 bases and J lost 7; bases outside the gene matches: 3. Here the CDR3 reads CASSVDRMNSPLHF. CDR3 nucleotides: TGTGCCAGCAGCGTGGACAGGATGAATTCACCCCTCCACTTT.

The chain has TRBV6-2 or TRBV6-3 and TRBJ2-1, with 9 bases fitting TRBD2. The germline CDR1 and CDR2 sequences are MNHEY and SVGEGT. J was trimmed by 3 bases and V by 7 bases; bases with no gene match: 13. The CDR3 spans 17 residues. The CDR3 DNA follows: TGTGCCAGCACCCCTACGAATAGCGGGAGCTACTACAATGAGCAGTTCTTC. Protein product: CASTPTNSGSYYNEQFF.